This TCR beta chain was recovered during a study of blood T cell repertoires in COVID-19. Study as a whole: Some COVID-19 samples were acute and others convalescent; all came from the United States, Italy and Spain. The cDNA or gDNA used as material had been derived from T cells, B-cell-depleted T cells, or PBMCs.

Trimming left V 1 base short and J 0 bases short, with 7 bases between. CDR1 is LNHDA, CDR2 SQIVND, per germline (reference sequence). This CDR3 has 16 residues. The table came from immunoSEQ multiplex PCR; TCRdb's copy has only in-frame clones and leaves some out. The repertoire has a few hundred thousand clones, more than 70% of them found once; the top ten carry about 3.4%. This TCR came from a woman under 30 with acute or convalescent COVID-19. The sample comprised peripheral blood. The V gene is TRBV19, the J gene TRBJ2-6, with D possibly being TRBD2 (6 bases). The CDR3 DNA reads TGTGCCAGTAGTATAGCGGGAGCCTCTGGGGCCAACGTCCTGACTTTC. Translating it yields CASSIAGASGANVLTF. Full variable domain (rest looked up from reference TRBV19 and TRBJ2-6): DGGITQSPKYLFRKEGQNVTLSCEQNLNHDAMYWYRQDPGQGLRLIYYSQIVNDFQKGDIAEGYSVSREKKESFPLTVTSAQKNPTAFYLCASSIAGASGANVLTFGAGSRLTVL.